Listed below are T cell receptor beta chains from one sample, sequenced in a study of cytomegalovirus exposure and HLA in healthy donors. The repertoire was sequenced with immunoSEQ multiplex PCR; TCRdb's copy has only in-frame clones and lacks some. The profile shows 150,000 to 200,000 clones, around 76% of them singletons. Specimen: PBMCs. The source is a female donor in good health and CMV-seronegative. Each CDR3 is given with its conserved first and last residue. A D gene is named only where the DNA matches it firmly. Size is stated for part of the rows, as once, few or many counts, or as a class when the clone is expanded.

j_gene	abundance	d_gene	v_gene	CDR3aa	CDR3nt
TRBJ2-5	NA	NA	TRBV5-1	CASSLRGQQETQYF	TGCGCCAGCAGCTTGAGAGGGCAGCAAGAGACCCAGTACTTC
TRBJ2-7	NA	TRBD2	TRBV4-1	CASSQSPVRGDSYEQYF	TGCGCCAGCAGCCAAAGCCCCGTCCGGGGGGACTCCTACGAGCAGTACTTC
TRBJ2-2	few	TRBD2	TRBV25-1	CASSSGTSVLNTGELFF	TGTGCCAGCAGCTCCGGGACTAGCGTATTAAACACCGGGGAGCTGTTTTTT
TRBJ2-1	NA	TRBD2	TRBV11-2	CASSLGLAVSYNEQFF	TGTGCCAGCAGCCTAGGTCTAGCGGTCTCCTACAATGAGCAGTTCTTC
TRBJ1-2	NA	NA	TRBV6-5	CASRGGPNYGYTF	TGTGCCAGCAGGGGGGGGCCAAACTATGGCTACACCTTC
TRBJ2-3	once	NA	TRBV25-1	CASSPQAKRETDTQYF	TGTGCCAGCAGTCCCCAGGCGAAAAGGGAGACAGATACGCAGTATTTT
TRBJ1-5	NA	NA	TRBV5-5	CASSYSDIPTGNQPQHF	TGTGCCAGCAGCTACTCGGACATCCCGACTGGCAATCAGCCCCAGCATTTT
TRBJ1-5	NA	NA	TRBV4-1	CASKDTGRNQPQHF	TGCGCCAGCAAGGACACAGGACGCAATCAGCCCCAGCATTTT
TRBJ1-1	once	TRBD1	TRBV9	CASSLTGANTEAFF	TGTGCCAGCAGTCTTACAGGGGCGAACACTGAAGCTTTCTTT
TRBJ2-2	NA	TRBD1	TRBV18	CASSPVAGGDTGELFF	TGTGCCAGCTCACCAGTAGCAGGGGGAGACACCGGGGAGCTGTTTTTT
TRBJ2-7	NA	NA	TRBV28	CASSSGGSVSYEQYF	TGTGCCAGCAGTTCCGGAGGATCGGTGTCCTACGAGCAGTACTTC
TRBJ2-6	NA	NA	TRBV5-1	CASSGGVYPSGANVLTF	TGCGCCAGCAGCGGAGGGGTCTACCCCTCTGGGGCCAACGTCCTGACTTTC
TRBJ1-1	NA	TRBD1	TRBV10-1	CASSEGTGGMNTEAFF	TGCGCCAGCAGTGAAGGGACAGGGGGAATGAACACTGAAGCTTTCTTT
TRBJ2-7	NA	NA	TRBV13	CASSFPPPSYEQYF	TGTGCCAGCAGCTTTCCCCCCCCGTCCTACGAGCAGTACTTC
TRBJ2-1	NA	NA	TRBV2	CASSWARGYEQFF	TGTGCCAGCAGTTGGGCCAGGGGCTATGAGCAGTTCTTC
TRBJ2-6	NA	NA	TRBV15	CATSSSGGANVLTF	TGTGCCACCAGCAGCTCCGGTGGGGCCAACGTCCTGACTTTC
TRBJ2-7	NA	TRBD1	TRBV30	CAWTLQGVNYEQYF	TGTGCCTGGACCCTACAGGGGGTTAATTACGAGCAGTACTTC
TRBJ1-2	NA	TRBD1	TRBV7-9	CASTKDRGWGYTF	TGTGCCAGCACCAAAGACAGGGGCTGGGGCTACACCTTC
TRBJ2-7	few	NA	TRBV9	CASSGRDSHFYEQYF	TGTGCCAGCAGCGGCCGGGACTCCCACTTCTACGAGCAGTACTTC
TRBJ2-1	NA	TRBD1	TRBV29-1	CSVARTGKHEQFF	TGCAGCGTTGCAAGGACAGGAAAACATGAGCAGTTCTTC
TRBJ2-7	NA	NA	TRBV9	CASSILGGEQYF	TGTGCCAGCAGCATACTGGGGGGCGAGCAGTACTTC
TRBJ1-2	NA	NA	TRBV19	CASSIPVANYGYTF	TGTGCCAGTAGTATCCCGGTAGCTAACTATGGCTACACCTTC